What follows are 25 T cell receptor beta chains derived from one specimen sequenced in a study of blood T cell repertoires in COVID-19. Sequencing used immunoSEQ multiplex PCR; TCRdb keeps in-frame clones, though not all of them. The sample lists 150,000 to 200,000 clones, 81% occurring once. Sample: peripheral blood. The receptors shown here come from a man aged 55 to 69 with active or convalescent COVID-19.

The gene calls are TRBV13 and TRBJ2-1; TRBD1 aligns across 8 bases. From germline, CDR1 is PRHDT and CDR2 FYEKMQ (reference sequence). The CDR3 is 15 residues long. V gave up 6 bases and J gave up 6 bases; unmatched junction bases: 10. The chain's CDR3 is CASSSGQGRTNEQFF. DNA for the CDR3: TGTGCCAGCAGTTCCGGACAGGGTCGAACCAATGAGCAGTTCTTC.

The chain carries TRBV11-2 and TRBJ2-7, with D perhaps TRBD1 (6 bases). Germline values: CDR1 SGHAT, CDR2 FQNNGV. V was shortened by 5 bases and J by 0 bases, with 20 bases between the two germline ends. The CDR3 is 17 amino acids. The CDR3 sequence: CASSPKGRTAPSYEQYF. In nucleotides, the CDR3 is TGTGCCAGCAGCCCCAAAGGTCGGACAGCGCCCTCCTACGAGCAGTACTTC.

The chain couples TRBV4-1 to TRBJ2-2, with TRBD1 matching over 9 bases. The CDR3 loop spans 17 amino acids. Germline V gene data show CDR1 as MGHRA and CDR2 as YSYEKL. Trimming removed 0 bases from V and 4 bases from J; junction bases left unmatched: 6. CDR3 DNA: TGCGCCAGCAGCCAAGAGGGACAGGGCGCGACCACCGGGGAGCTGTTTTTT. Translation gives CASSQEGQGATTGELFF.

Of note for this clone: At one of its ends the junction is not consistent with the germline gene, which may arise from a read error. The chain employs TRBV14 and TRBJ2-4, with 8 nucleotides matching TRBD1. In germline, CDR1 is SGHDN, CDR2 FVKESK. This CDR3 contains 14 residues. CDR3 sequence: CASSQEVAGRGLSF. The CDR3 DNA is TGTGCCAGCAGCCAAGAGGTCGCGGGCAGGGGGCTCTCCTTC.

CDR3 sequence: CASSPSSASTDTQYF. CDR3 bases: TGTGCCAGCTCACCGTCTAGTGCTAGCACAGATACGCAGTATTTT. The chain links TRBV18 to TRBJ2-3; no reliable D call. V shed 3 bases and J shed 0 bases, with 10 bases lying between them. The CDR3 spans 15 residues. Per the germline V gene, CDR1 is KGHSH and CDR2 is LQKENI.

The table lists this clone with a count of one. The chain recombines TRBV6-5 with TRBJ2-7; TRBD1 matches 8 bases. The CDR3 is 12 amino acids. CDR1 is MNHEY, CDR2 SVGAGI, per germline. J lost 9 bases, V lost 7 bases, and 8 bases had no gene match. This CDR3 reads CASTQSGGGQYF. The CDR3, as DNA: TGTGCCAGCACCCAGTCAGGGGGCGGGCAGTACTTC.

V usage is TRBV2 and J usage is TRBJ1-1; 9 bases fit TRBD1. CDR3 length: 18 amino acids. Germline values: CDR1 SNHLY, CDR2 FYNNEI. The J segment lost 6 bases and the V segment lost 4 bases, leaving 18 bases of the junction unmatched. CDR3 nucleotide sequence: TGTGCCAGCAGTGCACGGACAGGGGCCGCCTTTGCAAGGTCTGAAGCTTTCTTT. Protein sequence: CASSARTGAAFARSEAFF.

V and J are TRBV29-1 and TRBJ2-5; D unresolved. The CDR3 runs 13 residues. Germline V lookup: CDR1 SQVTM, CDR2 ANQGSEA. V lost 3 bases to trimming and J lost 1 base, with 9 bases between them. The CDR3 here is CSVDSGFQETQYF. The CDR3 nucleotides are TGCAGCGTTGATTCAGGATTCCAAGAGACCCAGTACTTC.

The chain employs TRBV5-6 and TRBJ1-2; the match to TRBD1 covers 7 bases. The CDR3 is made up of 14 amino acids. Germline CDR1 is SGHDT and CDR2 is YYEEEE. V dropped 3 bases and J dropped 4; count of bases not matched to a gene: 6. The CDR3 loop is CASSSTGEGYGYTF. CDR3 DNA sequence: TGTGCCAGCAGCTCAACAGGGGAAGGCTATGGCTACACCTTC.

This clone was detected a few times. The chain uses TRBV18 and TRBJ2-5; 8 bases line up with TRBD2. The germline V gene has CDR1 KGHSH and CDR2 LQKENI. The trim removed 6 bases at V and 3 bases at J, leaving 6 bases unmatched. The CDR3 totals 14 residues. DNA for the CDR3: TGTGCCAGCTCGGATCGGGAGGGAAAAGAGACCCAGTACTTC. Translation gives CASSDREGKETQYF. The full variable domain, completed using reference TRBV18 and TRBJ2-5, is NAGVMQNPRHLVRRRGQEARLRCSPMKGHSHVYWYRQLPEEGLKFMVYLQKENIIDESGMPKERFSAEFPKEGPSILRIQQVVRGDSAAYFCASSDREGKETQYFGPGTRLLVL.

The rearrangement uses TRBV2 and TRBJ2-6, with D possibly matching TRBD2 (5 bases). Germline V gives CDR1 SNHLY, CDR2 FYNNEI. There are 17 residues in the CDR3. Trimming shortened V by 5 bases and J by 4 bases, and 18 bases separated the two germline ends. The CDR3 protein is CASSTVAAGSGANVLTF. CDR3 bases: TGTGCCAGCAGTACCGTGGCCGCGGGCTCGGGGGCCAACGTCCTGACTTTC.

The gene calls are TRBV2 and TRBJ1-1; D uncertain. The V and J ends lost 4 bases and 1 base respectively, with 13 bases between them. The CDR3 consists of 15 residues. CDR1 is SNHLY, CDR2 FYNNEI, per germline. The DNA of the CDR3 is TGTGCCAGCAGTGTGGGTTCTTCGGGGAACACTGAAGCTTTCTTT. It is translated as CASSVGSSGNTEAFF.

The chain uses TRBV5-1 and TRBJ2-7; no firm D call. CDR1 is SGHRS and CDR2 is YFSETQ in the germline V gene. There are 14 residues in the CDR3. V was pared by 1 base and J by 0 bases, with 8 bases between. CDR3 sequence: CASSLSTPSYEQYF. CDR3 DNA sequence: TGCGCCAGCAGCTTGAGCACCCCCTCCTACGAGCAGTACTTC.

V and J are TRBV18 and TRBJ2-5; 9 nucleotides agree with TRBD1. The CDR3 loop spans 17 amino acids. V was pared by 0 bases and J by 2 bases, with 7 bases of the junction left unmatched. Germline CDR1 and CDR2: KGHSH and LQKENI. The CDR3 coding sequence is TGTGCCAGCTCACCACCGGGACAGGGAAGGGGGCAAGAGACCCAGTACTTC. Its translation is CASSPPGQGRGQETQYF.

Here the CDR3 DNA reads TGCGCCAGCAGCTTCGGGACAGGGAGGTCAGATACGCAGTATTTT. This encodes CASSFGTGRSDTQYF. The genes are TRBV5-1 and TRBJ2-3, with 9 positions matching TRBD1. CDR3 length: 15 amino acids. In germline, CDR1 is SGHRS, CDR2 YFSETQ. The V segment lost 2 bases and the J segment 4 bases; nucleotides outside the gene matches: 5.

The rearrangement links TRBV25-1 to TRBJ1-2; 9 nucleotides align to TRBD1. The CDR3 contains 13 residues. The germline V gene encodes CDR1 MGHDK and CDR2 SYGVNS. V lost 3 bases and J lost 6; bases outside the gene matches: 2. The CDR3 nucleotides are TGTGCCAGCAGTGAGAACAGGGGGCATGGCTACACCTTC. It specifies CASSENRGHGYTF.

The CDR3 protein is CASSLARGPNNSPLHF. Written as DNA, the CDR3 is TGTGCCAGCAGCTTAGCCAGGGGGCCTAATAATTCACCCCTCCACTTT. The genes are TRBV7-2 and TRBJ1-6, with TRBD1 identical over 8 bases. The CDR3 has 16 amino acids. Germline CDR1 reads SGHTA; CDR2 reads FQGNSA. V lost 0 bases to trimming and J lost 5 bases; unmatched junction nucleotides: 3.

The chain recombines TRBV6-6 with TRBJ1-5, with D possibly being TRBD1 (5 bases). The CDR3 covers 16 residues. The V gene's germline CDR1 is MNHNY and CDR2 SVGAGI (reference sequence). V was cut by 5 bases and J by 2 bases, with 16 bases left in between. The CDR3 DNA sequence: TGTGCCAGCAGTAGAAGGGGTTTCTCGGGCAATCAGCCCCAGCATTTT. Its protein is CASSRRGFSGNQPQHF.

Here the CDR3 reads CASSLTVRDRSTVPYNEQFF. The CDR3 region has the DNA TGCGCCAGCAGCCTGACAGTGCGGGACAGATCTACAGTCCCCTACAATGAGCAGTTCTTC. The chain joins TRBV5-1 to TRBJ2-1; TRBD1 is a possible D gene (7 bases). Germline assignment: CDR1 SGHRS and CDR2 YFSETQ. V shed 4 bases and J shed 2 bases, with 28 bases lying between them. The CDR3 loop spans 20 amino acids.

The chain couples TRBV28 to TRBJ2-7, with D hard to call. This CDR3 region has 15 residues. Germline V gene sequence: CDR1 MDHEN, CDR2 SYDVKM. Trimming cost V 6 bases and J 4 bases, with 19 bases left between them. CDR3 sequence (DNA): TGTGCCAGCAGCTCTGAGGCAGCCAAAAAATACGAGCAGTACTTC. Its protein is CASSSEAAKKYEQYF.

The CDR3 sequence: CASSPGAGADTQYF. As DNA, the CDR3 is TGTGCCAGCAGCCCCGGGGCGGGGGCAGATACGCAGTATTTT. The chain recombines TRBV3-1 (or the pseudogene TRBV3-2) with TRBJ2-3; TRBD2 matches 7 bases. Germline values: CDR1 LGHDT, CDR2 YNNKEL (reference sequence). This CDR3 is built from 14 residues. The trim removed 4 bases at V and 4 bases at J, leaving 5 bases unmatched.

The chain combines TRBV5-1 with TRBJ1-6; 12 bases match TRBD1. In germline, CDR1 is SGHRS, CDR2 YFSETQ. Trimming at V came to 0 bases and at J to 9 bases, leaving 4 bases not matched to a gene. The CDR3 extends over 16 amino acids. Here the CDR3 DNA reads TGCGCCAGCAGCTTGGCCGGGACAGGGGGCGGTTCACCCCTCCACTTT. This sequence encodes CASSLAGTGGGSPLHF.

The table lists this clone with a few counts. This rearrangement joins TRBV2 to TRBJ1-2; 9 nucleotides align to TRBD1. V was pared by 5 bases and J by 5 bases, with 6 bases of the junction left unmatched. This CDR3 is 14 amino acids long. Germline loops: CDR1 SNHLY, CDR2 FYNNEI. The CDR3 nucleotides are TGTGCCAGCAGTACCGAGGGACAGGGTTATGGCTACACCTTC. Its translation is CASSTEGQGYGYTF.

This clone was seen a handful of times. The chain couples TRBV7-9 to TRBJ1-5, with 8 positions matching TRBD1. V shed 3 bases and J 0 bases; nucleotides not matched to a gene: 7. The V gene's germline CDR1 is SEHNR and CDR2 FQNEAQ (reference sequence). This CDR3 is built from 17 residues. As DNA, the CDR3 is TGTGCCAGCAGCTTGGGACAGGCGACTCATAGCAATCAGCCCCAGCATTTT. This gives the protein CASSLGQATHSNQPQHF.

The J gene is TRBJ1-5, the V gene TRBV6-5; maybe TRBD1 (6 bases). CDR1 and CDR2 (germline): MNHEY, SVGAGI. This CDR3 comprises 15 residues. V lost 6 bases, J lost 2 bases, and 14 bases lay in between. The CDR3 sequence: CASSYGQTGNQPQHF. Here the CDR3 DNA reads TGTGCCAGCAGCTATGGACAGACGGGCAATCAGCCCCAGCATTTT.